The rows below give T cell receptor beta chains drawn from one sample of a study of T-cell reconstitution after alpha-beta-depleted transplantation in children. A single record per CDR3 protein comes from TCRdb applying MiXCR to the PCR reads. The table has about 190,000 distinct CDR3 sequences, about 6.4% seen once. The sample in question was PBMCs from the stem cell graft donor, obtained from the stem cell graft. All receptors come from a human donor who donated a stem cell graft to a child with Wiskott-Aldrich syndrome. Each CDR3 is given with its conserved first and last residue. Each record gives: V gene, J gene, clone size, D gene, CDR3 protein, CDR3 DNA. D genes are given only for firm matches. Only part of the rows carry a size: once, few, many, or a class if the clone is expanded.

TRBV11-3	TRBJ2-2	NA	TRBD2	CASSFPSGRNTGELFF	TGTGCCAGCAGCTTTCCTAGCGGGAGGAACACCGGGGAGCTGTTTTTT
TRBV20-1	TRBJ2-1	many	TRBD2	CSARSLTGTSGANEQFF	TGCAGTGCTAGGAGTCTTACCGGGACTAGCGGGGCTAATGAGCAGTTCTTC
TRBV7-9	TRBJ2-1	many	NA	CASRNRGGSSYNEQFF	TGTGCCAGCAGAAACAGAGGCGGAAGCTCCTACAATGAGCAGTTCTTC
TRBV12-3/TRBV12-4	TRBJ1-2	few	TRBD1	CASSFLGQGRANYGYTF	TGTGCCAGCAGTTTTTTGGGACAGGGGAGAGCTAACTATGGCTACACCTTC
TRBV24-1	TRBJ2-4	many	NA	CATSDSRGGKNIQYF	TGTGCCACCAGTGACTCCAGGGGTGGCAAAAACATTCAGTACTTC
TRBV5-1	TRBJ2-5	many	TRBD2	CASSSTGGDETQYF	TGCGCCAGCAGCTCAACCGGGGGGGACGAGACCCAGTACTTC
TRBV20-1	TRBJ2-3	NA	NA	CSARETRKGSPRHPDTQYF	TGCAGTGCTAGAGAAACTAGGAAAGGAAGCCCCCGGCATCCAGATACGCAGTATTTT
TRBV25-1	TRBJ2-2	many	NA	CASEVPTGELFF	TGTGCCAGCGAGGTACCGACCGGGGAGCTGTTTTTT
TRBV6-2/TRBV6-3	TRBJ2-3	few	NA	CASSLQGHTQYF	TGTGCCAGCAGCCTCCAGGGACATACGCAGTATTTT
TRBV7-9	TRBJ1-6	few	NA	CASSQLRVSSYNSPLHF	TGTGCCAGCAGCCAATTGCGGGTTAGCTCCTATAATTCACCCCTCCACTTT
TRBV7-8	TRBJ1-3	many	TRBD1	CASSFRGRSGNTIYF	TGTGCCAGCAGCTTTAGGGGGCGTTCTGGAAACACCATATATTTT
TRBV29-1	TRBJ1-1	many	NA	CSAGHLNTEAFF	TGCAGCGCCGGACACCTGAACACTGAAGCTTTCTTT
TRBV4-3	TRBJ1-6	many	NA	CASSQQSPGFYNSPLHF	TGCGCCAGCAGCCAACAATCTCCAGGGTTCTATAATTCACCCCTCCACTTT
TRBV29-1	TRBJ1-1	many	TRBD1	CSVTGTGGKYTEAFF	TGCAGCGTTACCGGAACAGGGGGCAAGTACACTGAAGCTTTCTTT
TRBV12-3/TRBV12-4	TRBJ2-3	many	NA	CASSLWGTSTDTQYF	TGTGCCAGCAGTTTATGGGGGACTAGCACAGATACGCAGTATTTT
TRBV29-1	TRBJ1-5	many	NA	CSVVINSVGGQPQHF	TGCAGCGTTGTTATAAATAGTGTGGGGGGTCAGCCCCAGCATTTT
TRBV2	TRBJ2-1	few	TRBD1	CASISTGGGSGLYNEQFF	TGTGCCAGCATTTCGACAGGGGGAGGAAGCGGTTTATACAATGAGCAGTTCTTC
TRBV20-1	TRBJ1-3	many	NA	CSARAGSGVYGNTIYF	TGCAGTGCTAGAGCCGGAAGCGGGGTGTATGGAAACACCATATATTTT
TRBV5-1	TRBJ2-5	many	NA	CASSFRRYPETQYF	TGCGCCAGCAGCTTCCGACGTTACCCAGAGACCCAGTACTTC
TRBV2	TRBJ2-1	many	TRBD2	CATRTSGRNEQFF	TGTGCCACAAGGACTAGCGGGAGGAATGAGCAGTTCTTC
TRBV3-1	TRBJ1-4	NA	NA	CASSQGGGFNEKLFF	TGTGCCAGCAGCCAAGGCGGGGGGTTTAATGAAAAACTGTTTTTT
TRBV5-1	TRBJ2-5	NA	TRBD1	CASSGGQTQETQYF	TGCGCCAGCAGCGGGGGACAGACCCAAGAGACCCAGTACTTC
TRBV19	TRBJ1-5	few	NA	CASSIQGGQNDQPQHF	TGTGCCAGTAGTATACAGGGCGGGCAGAACGATCAGCCCCAGCATTTT
TRBV5-5	TRBJ1-3	NA	NA	CASSLGSSGNTIYF	TGTGCCAGCAGCTTGGGGTCCTCTGGAAACACCATATATTTT
TRBV5-1	TRBJ2-7	many	NA	CASSRGPGNEQYF	TGCGCCAGCAGCCGGGGGCCGGGCAACGAGCAGTACTTC
TRBV5-1	TRBJ2-1	many	TRBD2	CASSQVISGGGYNEQFF	TGCGCCAGCAGCCAAGTTATATCCGGGGGGGGTTACAATGAGCAGTTCTTC
TRBV5-1	TRBJ1-5	NA	NA	CASSLGVGDQPQHF	TGCGCCAGCAGCTTGGGGGTGGGGGACCAGCCCCAGCATTTT
TRBV6-5	TRBJ1-2	many	NA	CASNELPTSVYGYTF	TGTGCCAGCAACGAACTCCCTACTTCAGTCTATGGCTACACCTTC
TRBV6-1	TRBJ1-4	many	NA	CVSSATGDSTNEKLFF	TGTGTCAGCAGTGCCACCGGGGACTCTACTAATGAAAAACTGTTTTTT
TRBV6-1	TRBJ2-7	many	TRBD2	CASSDTSGRIYEQYF	TGTGCCAGCAGTGATACTAGCGGGAGAATCTACGAGCAGTACTTC
TRBV12-3/TRBV12-4	TRBJ2-5	NA	NA	CASTLRQQETQYF	TGTGCCAGCACCTTGAGGCAGCAAGAGACCCAGTACTTC
TRBV2	TRBJ2-2	few	TRBD2	CASLGLAENTGELFF	TGTGCCAGCCTGGGACTAGCGGAAAACACCGGGGAGCTGTTTTTT
TRBV7-8	TRBJ2-3	many	NA	CASSLLGTTDTQYF	TGTGCCAGCAGCTTACTTGGGACTACAGATACGCAGTATTTT
TRBV2	TRBJ1-2	NA	TRBD1	CARCLAPGDRGWSFYGYTF	TGTGCCCGCTGTTTGGCGCCTGGGGACAGGGGTTGGTCTTTTTATGGCTACACCTTC
TRBV14	TRBJ1-1	NA	NA	CASSLRNLEDTEAFF	TGTGCCAGCAGCCTCCGAAACCTTGAGGACACTGAAGCTTTCTTT
TRBV5-1	TRBJ1-1	many	NA	CASSLGGATEAFF	TGCGCCAGCAGCTTGGGAGGGGCCACTGAAGCTTTCTTT
TRBV10-3	TRBJ1-5	NA	NA	CATWDSNQPQHF	TGTGCCACCTGGGATAGCAATCAGCCCCAGCATTTT
TRBV7-2	TRBJ1-1	many	NA	CASREQGFNTEAFF	TGTGCCAGCAGGGAACAGGGTTTCAACACTGAAGCTTTCTTT
TRBV24-1	TRBJ2-2	many	TRBD1	CATSDLGDRVPPTGELFF	TGTGCCACCAGTGATTTAGGGGACAGGGTCCCCCCCACCGGGGAGCTGTTTTTT
TRBV5-1	TRBJ2-1	many	TRBD2	CASSLEAGRAYNEQFF	TGCGCCAGCAGCTTGGAAGCCGGGAGGGCCTACAATGAGCAGTTCTTC
TRBV20-1	TRBJ2-2	many	TRBD2	CSARGSGGSWGELFF	TGCAGTGCTAGGGGTAGCGGGGGATCGTGGGGGGAGCTGTTTTTT
TRBV11-1	TRBJ1-2	few	TRBD1	CASSSPPGQFAWNAGYTF	TGTGCCAGCAGCTCACCACCGGGACAGTTCGCGTGGAATGCGGGCTACACCTTC
TRBV20-1	TRBJ2-1	many	NA	CSARDASLYNEQFF	TGCAGTGCTAGAGATGCTAGCCTCTACAATGAGCAGTTCTTC
TRBV5-6	TRBJ1-5	many	TRBD1	CASSLGQTSNQPQHF	TGTGCCAGCAGCCTGGGACAGACTTCAAATCAGCCCCAGCATTTT
TRBV20-1	TRBJ2-5	many	NA	CSASPRRETQYF	TGCAGTGCTAGTCCCAGGAGAGAGACCCAGTACTTC
TRBV25-1	TRBJ1-2	few	TRBD1	CASQTADRATGGYTF	TGTGCCTCTCAAACAGCGGACAGGGCGACCGGTGGCTACACCTTC
TRBV4-3	TRBJ2-2	many	NA	CASSQIGQLNTGELFF	TGCGCCAGCAGCCAAATCGGACAGCTAAACACCGGGGAGCTGTTTTTT
TRBV20-1	TRBJ2-1	many	NA	CSAFRSGAPSYNEQFF	TGCAGTGCGTTTCGTAGCGGAGCCCCTTCCTACAATGAGCAGTTCTTC
TRBV7-2	TRBJ2-7	few	NA	CASSLGSRPYEQYF	TGTGCCAGCAGCTTAGGTAGCCGTCCCTACGAGCAGTACTTC
TRBV5-1	TRBJ1-1	few	TRBD1	CASSPRVGDSTGNTEAFF	TGCGCCAGCAGCCCAAGAGTTGGGGACAGCACAGGGAACACTGAAGCTTTCTTT
TRBV7-2	TRBJ2-7	many	NA	CASSLMTAISYEQYF	TGTGCCAGCAGCTTGATGACAGCGATCTCCTACGAGCAGTACTTC
TRBV20-1	TRBJ2-7	many	NA	CSARDRAENFYEQYF	TGCAGTGCTAGAGATAGGGCAGAGAATTTCTACGAGCAGTACTTC
TRBV6-5	TRBJ2-1	many	NA	CASSYSRVYNEQFF	TGTGCCAGCAGTTACTCGAGAGTTTACAATGAGCAGTTCTTC
TRBV7-6	TRBJ2-7	medium-sized	NA	CASSLGPNYEQYF	TGTGCCAGCAGCTTAGGGCCTAACTACGAGCAGTACTTC
TRBV6-5	TRBJ2-7	many	NA	CASSLNTYEQYF	TGTGCCAGCAGCCTTAATACCTACGAGCAGTACTTC
TRBV15	TRBJ2-2	many	NA	CATSIGPRDTGELFF	TGTGCCACCAGCATCGGACCAAGGGACACCGGGGAGCTGTTTTTT
TRBV20-1	TRBJ2-1	many	TRBD2	CSAPMAGGLVDEQFF	TGCAGTGCTCCTATGGCGGGAGGACTAGTCGATGAGCAGTTCTTC
TRBV4-2	TRBJ2-7	many	NA	CASSQDRGTSYEQYF	TGTGCCAGCAGCCAAGATAGGGGGACCTCCTACGAGCAGTACTTC